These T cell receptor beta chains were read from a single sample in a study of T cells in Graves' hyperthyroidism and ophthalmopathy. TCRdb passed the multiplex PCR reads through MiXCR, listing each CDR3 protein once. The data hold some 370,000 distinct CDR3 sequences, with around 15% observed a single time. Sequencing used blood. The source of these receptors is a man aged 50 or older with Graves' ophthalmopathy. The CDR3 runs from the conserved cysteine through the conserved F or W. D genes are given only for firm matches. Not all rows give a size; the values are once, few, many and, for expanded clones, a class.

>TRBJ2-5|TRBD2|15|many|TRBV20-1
TGCAGTGCCTCGCCACTAGCGGGAGTGGTGGAGACCCAGTACTTC
CSASPLAGVVETQYF
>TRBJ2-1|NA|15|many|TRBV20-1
TGCAGTGCTACAAGCCTGGAGGGAAACTTCAATGAGCAGTTCTTC
CSATSLEGNFNEQFF
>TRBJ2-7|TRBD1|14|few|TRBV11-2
TGTGCCAGCAGCTATGCGGGACAGGGAAACGAGGAGTACTTC
CASSYAGQGNEEYF
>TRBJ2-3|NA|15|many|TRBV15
TGTGCCACCAGTGCCCCAGGCACTAGCACAGATACGCAGTATTTT
CATSAPGTSTDTQYF
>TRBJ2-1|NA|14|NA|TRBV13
TGTGCCAGCGGGGCGACTGGACTGTACAATGAGCAGTTCTTC
CASGATGLYNEQFF
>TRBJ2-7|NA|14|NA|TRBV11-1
TGTGCCAGCAGCCAGACAGGAGACGGCTACGAGCAGTACTTC
CASSQTGDGYEQYF
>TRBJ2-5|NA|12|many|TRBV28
TGTGCCAGCAGTTTATCGTTGGAGACCCAGTACTTC
CASSLSLETQYF
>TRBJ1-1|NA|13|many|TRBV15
TGTGCCACCAGCGAAATCCTGAACACTGAAGCTTTCTTT
CATSEILNTEAFF
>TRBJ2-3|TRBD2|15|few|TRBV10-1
TGCGCCAGCAGTGCTGAGGGAGGGCGACAAGATACGCAGTATTTT
CASSAEGGRQDTQYF
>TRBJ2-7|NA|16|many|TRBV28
TGTGCCAGCAGTTTAGGGGTTGAGTGGAGGTCTACCGAGCAGTACTTC
CASSLGVEWRSTEQYF